Each of the 2 T cell receptor beta chains below was sequenced from the same sample in a study of cytomegalovirus exposure and HLA in healthy donors. PCR amplification relied on 60 Vbeta primers (plus 13 Jbeta primers). Clones were sequenced by immunoSEQ multiplex PCR, and TCRdb holds only the in-frame ones, with some missing. The sample contains about 150,000 clones, over 70% of which appear only once. The sequencing input was PBMCs. Source of these receptors: a man aged 30 to 45 in good health and CMV-seropositive.

As for this clone: At one end the junction does not follow the germline gene, possibly because of a read error. The chain recombines TRBV28 with TRBJ2-7, with 12 bases aligning to TRBD2. Germline V CDR1 and CDR2: MDHEN, SYDVKM. The CDR3 runs to 15 residues. The CDR3, as DNA: TGTGCCTGCAGCGGGACTAGCGGGCTCTCCTACGAGCAGTACTTC. Translated, it gives CACSGTSGLSYEQYF.

The rearrangement uses TRBV28 and TRBJ2-3; D is perhaps TRBD2 (6 bases). Trimming stripped 7 bases from V and 1 base from J, with 15 bases between. The CDR3 contains 15 residues. Germline V CDR1 and CDR2: MDHEN, SYDVKM. CDR3 protein: CASTLSGGGTDTQYF. CDR3 nucleotides: TGTGCCAGCACCCTATCCGGAGGGGGCACAGATACGCAGTATTTT.